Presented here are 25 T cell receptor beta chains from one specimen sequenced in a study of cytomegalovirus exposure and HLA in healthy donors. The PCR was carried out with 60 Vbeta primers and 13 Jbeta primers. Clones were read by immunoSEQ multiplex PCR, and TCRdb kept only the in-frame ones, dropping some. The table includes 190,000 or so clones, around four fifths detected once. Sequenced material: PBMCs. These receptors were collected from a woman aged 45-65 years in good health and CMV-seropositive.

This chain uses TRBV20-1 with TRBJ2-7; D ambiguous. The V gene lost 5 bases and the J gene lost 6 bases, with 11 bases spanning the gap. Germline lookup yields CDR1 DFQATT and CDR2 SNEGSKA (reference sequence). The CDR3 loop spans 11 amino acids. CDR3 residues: CSAYYGFEQYF. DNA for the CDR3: TGCAGTGCTTATTACGGTTTCGAGCAGTACTTC.

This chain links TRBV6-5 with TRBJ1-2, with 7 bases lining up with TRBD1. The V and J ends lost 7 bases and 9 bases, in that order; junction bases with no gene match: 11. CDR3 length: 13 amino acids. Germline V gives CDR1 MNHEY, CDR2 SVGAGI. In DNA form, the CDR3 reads TGTGCCAGCATCGACCTGAGGACAGGCCGCTACACCTTC. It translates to CASIDLRTGRYTF.

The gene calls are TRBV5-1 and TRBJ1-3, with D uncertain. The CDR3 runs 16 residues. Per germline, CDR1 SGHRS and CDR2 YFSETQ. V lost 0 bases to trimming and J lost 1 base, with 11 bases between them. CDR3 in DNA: TGCGCCAGCAGCTTGGGTGTGTTAAATTCTGGAAACACCATATATTTT. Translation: CASSLGVLNSGNTIYF.

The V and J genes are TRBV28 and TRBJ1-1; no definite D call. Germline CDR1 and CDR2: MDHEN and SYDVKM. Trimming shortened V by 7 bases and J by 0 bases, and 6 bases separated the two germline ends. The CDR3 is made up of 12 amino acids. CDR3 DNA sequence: TGTGCCAGCATTACAATGAACACTGAAGCTTTCTTT. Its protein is CASITMNTEAFF.

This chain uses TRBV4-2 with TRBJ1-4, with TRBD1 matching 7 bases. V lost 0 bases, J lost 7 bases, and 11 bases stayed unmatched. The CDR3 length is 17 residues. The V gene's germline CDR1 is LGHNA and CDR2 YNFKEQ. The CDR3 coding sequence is TGTGCCAGCAGCCAAGAGAGTTGGGGACAGTGGGCTGAAAAACTGTTTTTT. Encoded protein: CASSQESWGQWAEKLFF.

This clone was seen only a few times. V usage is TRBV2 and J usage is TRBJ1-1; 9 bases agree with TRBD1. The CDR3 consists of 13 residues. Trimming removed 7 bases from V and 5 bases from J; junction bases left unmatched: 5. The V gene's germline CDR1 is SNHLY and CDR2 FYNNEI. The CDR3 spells CASNGQGMTEAFF. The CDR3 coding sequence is TGTGCCAGCAACGGACAGGGGATGACTGAAGCTTTCTTT.

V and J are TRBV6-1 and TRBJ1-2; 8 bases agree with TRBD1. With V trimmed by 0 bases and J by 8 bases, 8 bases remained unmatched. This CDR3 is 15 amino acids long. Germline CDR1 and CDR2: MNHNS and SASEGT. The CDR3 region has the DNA TGTGCCAGCAGTGAAGCTTTGACAGGGGATGGAGGCTACACCTTC. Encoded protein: CASSEALTGDGGYTF.

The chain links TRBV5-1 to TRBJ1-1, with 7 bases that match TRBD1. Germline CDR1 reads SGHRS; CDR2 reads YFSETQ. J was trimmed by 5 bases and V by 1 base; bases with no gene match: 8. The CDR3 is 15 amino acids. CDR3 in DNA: TGCGCCAGCAGCTTGACCCAGGGGGGTGGGACTGAAGCTTTCTTT. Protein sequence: CASSLTQGGGTEAFF. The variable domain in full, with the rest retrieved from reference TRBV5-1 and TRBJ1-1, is KAGVTQTPRYLIKTRGQQVTLSCSPISGHRSVSWYQQTPGQGLQFLFEYFSETQRNKGNFPGRFSGRQFSNSRSEMNVSTLELGDSALYLCASSLTQGGGTEAFFGQGTRLTVV.

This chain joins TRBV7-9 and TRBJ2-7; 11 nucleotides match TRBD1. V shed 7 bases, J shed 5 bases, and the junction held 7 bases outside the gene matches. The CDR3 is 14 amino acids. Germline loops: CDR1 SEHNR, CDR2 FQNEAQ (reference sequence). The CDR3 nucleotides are TGTGCCAGCACCTTTGGACAGGGGGCCGACGAGCAGTACTTC. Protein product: CASTFGQGADEQYF.

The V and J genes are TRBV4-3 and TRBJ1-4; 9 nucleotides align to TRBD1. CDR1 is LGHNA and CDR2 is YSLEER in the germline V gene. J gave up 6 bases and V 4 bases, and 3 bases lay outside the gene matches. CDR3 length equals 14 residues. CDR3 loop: CASSPGQGYEKLFF. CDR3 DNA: TGCGCCAGCAGCCCGGGACAGGGATATGAAAAACTGTTTTTT.

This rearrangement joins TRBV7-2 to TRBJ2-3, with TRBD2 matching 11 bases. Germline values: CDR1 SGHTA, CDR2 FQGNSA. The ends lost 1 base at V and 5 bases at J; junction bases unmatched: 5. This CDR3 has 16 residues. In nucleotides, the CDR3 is TGTGCCAGCAGCTTAGGTAGCGGGGGGGCCTTAGATACGCAGTATTTT. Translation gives CASSLGSGGALDTQYF.

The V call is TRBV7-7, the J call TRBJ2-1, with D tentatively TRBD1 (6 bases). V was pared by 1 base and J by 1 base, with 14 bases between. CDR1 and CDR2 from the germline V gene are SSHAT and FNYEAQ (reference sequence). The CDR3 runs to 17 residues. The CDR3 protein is CASSLEQGLGSYNEQFF. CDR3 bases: TGTGCCAGCAGCTTAGAGCAGGGGCTAGGATCCTACAATGAGCAGTTCTTC.

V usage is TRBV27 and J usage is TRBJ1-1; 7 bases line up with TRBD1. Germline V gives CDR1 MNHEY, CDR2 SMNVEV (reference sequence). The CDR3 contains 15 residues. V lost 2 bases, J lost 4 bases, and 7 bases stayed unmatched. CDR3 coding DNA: TGTGCCAGCAGTTTAGTCGACAGGGTAATCACTGAAGCTTTCTTT. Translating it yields CASSLVDRVITEAFF.

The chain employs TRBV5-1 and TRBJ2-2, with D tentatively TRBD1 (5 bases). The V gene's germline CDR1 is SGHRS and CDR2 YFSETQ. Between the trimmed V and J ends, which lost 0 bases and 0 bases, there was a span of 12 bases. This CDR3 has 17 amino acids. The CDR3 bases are TGCGCCAGCAGCTTGGGACAGAGCCGAGCGAACACCGGGGAGCTGTTTTTT. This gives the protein CASSLGQSRANTGELFF.

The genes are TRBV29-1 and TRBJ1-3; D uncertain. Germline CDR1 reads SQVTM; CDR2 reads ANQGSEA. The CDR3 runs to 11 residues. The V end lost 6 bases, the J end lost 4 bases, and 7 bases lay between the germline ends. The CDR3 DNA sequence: TGCAGCGTCGAGACAGGAAACACCATATATTTT. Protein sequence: CSVETGNTIYF.

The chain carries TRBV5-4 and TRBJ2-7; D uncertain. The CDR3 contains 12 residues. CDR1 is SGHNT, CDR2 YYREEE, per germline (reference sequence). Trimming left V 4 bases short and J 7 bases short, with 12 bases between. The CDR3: CASSPGSGEQYF. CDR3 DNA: TGTGCCAGCAGCCCCGGGTCCGGTGAGCAGTACTTC.

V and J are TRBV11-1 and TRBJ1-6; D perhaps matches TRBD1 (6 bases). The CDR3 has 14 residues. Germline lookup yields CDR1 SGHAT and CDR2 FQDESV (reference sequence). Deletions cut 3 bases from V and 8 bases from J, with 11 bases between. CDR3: CASSFRGPHSPLHF. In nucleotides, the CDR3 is TGTGCCAGCAGCTTCAGGGGCCCGCATTCACCCCTCCACTTT. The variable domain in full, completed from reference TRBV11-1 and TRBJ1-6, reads EAEVAQSPRYKITEKSQAVAFWCDPISGHATLYWYRQILGQGPELLVQFQDESVVDDSQLPKDRFSAERLKGVDSTLKIQPAELGDSAMYLCASSFRGPHSPLHFGNGTRLTVT.

The CDR3 here is CASSPSVGAGELFF. CDR3 DNA: TGTGCCAGCAGCCCTAGCGTGGGGGCCGGGGAGCTGTTTTTT. The chain is built from TRBV9 and TRBJ2-2; D is perhaps TRBD2 (6 bases). This CDR3 is 14 amino acids long. From germline, CDR1 is SGDLS and CDR2 YYNGEE. Between the trimmed V and J ends, which lost 4 bases and 6 bases, there was a span of 13 bases.

The chain's CDR3 is CASSALTSTDTQYF. CDR3 in DNA: TGTGCCAGCAGTGCCCTGACTAGCACAGATACGCAGTATTTT. The V gene is TRBV2, the J gene TRBJ2-3; D remains unclear. This CDR3 region has 14 residues. CDR1 is SNHLY, CDR2 FYNNEI, per germline. V gave up 4 bases and J gave up 0 bases, with 8 bases separating them.

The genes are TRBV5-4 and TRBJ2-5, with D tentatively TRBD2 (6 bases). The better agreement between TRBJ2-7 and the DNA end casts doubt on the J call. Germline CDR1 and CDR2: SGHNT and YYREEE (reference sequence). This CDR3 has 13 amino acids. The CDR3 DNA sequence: TGTGCCAGCAGCTGGGACTCCACGCCCGAGCAGTACTTC. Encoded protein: CASSWDSTPEQYF.

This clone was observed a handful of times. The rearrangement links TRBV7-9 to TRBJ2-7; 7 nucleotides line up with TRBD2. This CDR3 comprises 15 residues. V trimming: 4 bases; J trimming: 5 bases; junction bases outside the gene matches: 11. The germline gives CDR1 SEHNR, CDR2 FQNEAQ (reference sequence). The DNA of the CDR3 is TGTGCCAGCAGCTACACGACTAGCCAGTCCCACGAGCAGTACTTC. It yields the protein CASSYTTSQSHEQYF.

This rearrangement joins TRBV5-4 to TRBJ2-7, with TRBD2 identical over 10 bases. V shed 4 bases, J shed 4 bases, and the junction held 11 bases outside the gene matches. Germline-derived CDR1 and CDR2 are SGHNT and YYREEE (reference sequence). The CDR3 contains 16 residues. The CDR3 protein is CASSRPAGGVGYEQYF. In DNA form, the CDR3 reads TGTGCCAGCAGCCGGCCAGCGGGGGGGGTAGGGTACGAGCAGTACTTC. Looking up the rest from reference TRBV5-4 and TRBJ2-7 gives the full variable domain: ETGVTQSPTHLIKTRGQQVTLRCSSQSGHNTVSWYQQALGQGPQFIFQYYREEENGRGNFPPRFSGLQFPNYSSELNVNALELDDSALYLCASSRPAGGVGYEQYFGPGTRLTVT.

The CDR3 DNA reads TGTGCCAGCAGCCCAGGGGAAATCCAAGAGACCCAGTACTTC. Translation gives CASSPGEIQETQYF. This chain uses TRBV9 with TRBJ2-5; D is perhaps TRBD1 (6 bases). The CDR3 sequence is 14 residues long. Germline assignment: CDR1 SGDLS and CDR2 YYNGEE. Deletions cut 4 bases from V and 1 base from J, with 11 bases between.

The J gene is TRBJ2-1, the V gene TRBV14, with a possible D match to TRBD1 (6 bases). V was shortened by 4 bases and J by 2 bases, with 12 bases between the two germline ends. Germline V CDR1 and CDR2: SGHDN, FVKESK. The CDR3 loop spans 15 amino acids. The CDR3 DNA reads TGTGCCAGCAGCCCAACAGGGTCTACCTACAATGAGCAGTTCTTC. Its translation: CASSPTGSTYNEQFF.

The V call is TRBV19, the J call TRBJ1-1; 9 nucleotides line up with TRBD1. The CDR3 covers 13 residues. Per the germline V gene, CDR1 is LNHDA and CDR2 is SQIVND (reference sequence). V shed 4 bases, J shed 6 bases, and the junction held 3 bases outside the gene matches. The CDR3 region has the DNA TGTGCCAGTAGTACCCGACAGGGGGCTGAAGCTTTCTTT. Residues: CASSTRQGAEAFF.